The rows below give T cell receptor beta chains drawn from one sample of a study of blood T cell repertoires in COVID-19. Libraries were prepared by immunoSEQ multiplex PCR; TCRdb keeps only in-frame clonotypes and omits some of them. The sample has 220,000 or so clones, just over 85% seen once. The sample was PBMCs or T cells enriched from blood (not recorded which). The receptors here all came from a woman in her forties or fifties with acute COVID-19. The CDR3 runs from the conserved cysteine through the conserved F or W. The D gene is left open where the match is weak. Only some rows state a clone size, as once, few, many or a class for expanded clones.

TRBJ1-1 . . TRBV6-2/TRBV6-3 TGTGCCAGCAGTTACGAGGTAAGGAACACTGAAGCTTTCTTT CASSYEVRNTEAFF
TRBJ1-5 . . TRBV24-1 TGTGCCACCAGTGATTCCAGGGTTGGCAATCAGCCCCAGCATTTT CATSDSRVGNQPQHF
TRBJ2-6 . . TRBV5-4 TGTGCCAGCAGCTTCTGGGACACTCTCCCTGGGGCCAACGTCCTGACTTTC CASSFWDTLPGANVLTF
TRBJ2-1 once TRBD2 TRBV2 TGTGCCAGCAAAGGGACTAGCGGGAGCTCCTACAATGAGCAGTTCTTC CASKGTSGSSYNEQFF
TRBJ2-1 . TRBD2 TRBV6-1 TGTGCCAGCAGTGAACAGACTAGCGGGAGTCACAATGAGCAGTTCTTC CASSEQTSGSHNEQFF
TRBJ2-2 . TRBD2 TRBV5-6 TGTGCCAGCAGCTTCTGGGGGGGTCGACAGTTCAACACCGGGGAGCTGTTTTTT CASSFWGGRQFNTGELFF
TRBJ1-3 . . TRBV4-1 TGCGCCAGCAGCCAGAACAGGATTTACAGCTCTGGAAACACCATATATTTT CASSQNRIYSSGNTIYF
TRBJ1-6 . TRBD1 TRBV10-3 TGTGCCATCAGTGAGTACCAGGGGGGTAATTCACCCCTCCACTTT CAISEYQGGNSPLHF
TRBJ1-1 . . TRBV30 TGTGCCTGGAGCGACGGGGTCAACACTGAAGCTTTCTTT CAWSDGVNTEAFF
TRBJ2-1 . . TRBV28 TGTGCCAGCAGTTCTCAAGGAGGGCCAGGTTACAATGAGCAGTTCTTC CASSSQGGPGYNEQFF
TRBJ1-3 . . TRBV18 TGTGCCAGCTCACCACCTACAGGGTTGAACACCATATATTTT CASSPPTGLNTIYF
TRBJ2-3 few TRBD2 TRBV3-1/TRBV3-2 TGTGCCAGCAGCCAAGGGACTAGCTCTTCTGGAACAGATACGCAGTATTTT CASSQGTSSSGTDTQYF
TRBJ1-1 . . TRBV19 TGTGCCAGTTCTGGGAGGGGCCGTCCGCGGAACACTGAAGCTTTCTTT CASSGRGRPRNTEAFF
TRBJ1-1 . . TRBV5-1 TGCGCCAGCAGCTTGGGCGGAGTTCTGCAAGCTTTCTTT CASSLGGVLQAFF
TRBJ1-2 . . TRBV28 TGTGCCAGCAGTCCCTACGCAAAGAACTATGGCTACACCTTC CASSPYAKNYGYTF
TRBJ1-3 . . TRBV3-1/TRBV3-2 TGTGCCAGCAGCCATCTACAGGGAAACACCATATATTTT CASSHLQGNTIYF
TRBJ1-4 . . TRBV5-6 TGTGCCAGCAGCTCTGGCTGGGAAAAACTGTTTTTT CASSSGWEKLFF
TRBJ1-2 . . TRBV21-1 TGTGCCAGCAGCAAAGGGGGACAGGGGGCGGGCTATGGCTACACCTTC CASSKGGQGAGYGYTF
TRBJ2-1 once TRBD2 TRBV12-3/TRBV12-4 TGTGCCAGCAAGGGCGGGAGTAGTAATGAGCAGTTCTTC CASKGGSSNEQFF
TRBJ2-7 few TRBD2 TRBV7-2 TGTGCCAGCAGCCCCCAAGCGGGACCCTCCTACGAGCAGTACTTC CASSPQAGPSYEQYF
TRBJ1-2 . . TRBV6-1 TGTGCCAGCAGTGAAAAGGGGTCGGGTTATGGCTACACCTTC CASSEKGSGYGYTF
TRBJ2-1 . TRBD2 TRBV7-8 TGTGCCAGCAGCGGAGGGTCTAGCGGGAGGTCGAGCTCCTACAATGAGCAGTTCTTC CASSGGSSGRSSSYNEQFF
TRBJ2-5 few . TRBV4-1 TGCGCCAGCAGCCAAGATGGGCAGGCGTGGAAGACCCAGTACTTC CASSQDGQAWKTQYF
TRBJ1-5 . TRBD1 TRBV5-6 TGTGCCAGCAGCTTGGGGACAGGGGTAAGCAATCAGCCCCAGCATTTT CASSLGTGVSNQPQHF
TRBJ2-1 . TRBD2 TRBV30 TGTGCCTGGAGGAAAGAGGGAGGGCAGCAGTTCTTC CAWRKEGGQQFF
TRBJ2-7 . . TRBV9 TGTGCCAGCAGCGTAAGTTCCTCTCACTCCCCCTCCGAGCAGTACTTC CASSVSSSHSPSEQYF
TRBJ2-5 . . TRBV29-1 TGCAGCGTTGAAGAGGGAGTTGAGGAGACCCAGTACTTC CSVEEGVEETQYF
TRBJ1-1 . . TRBV5-1 TGCGCCAGCAGCTTGGGGACCAGGGCCACTGAAGCTTTCTTT CASSLGTRATEAFF
TRBJ1-2 once . TRBV14 TGTGCCAGCAGCCAAAACAGGGTTCCCGGCTTTGGCTACACCTTC CASSQNRVPGFGYTF
TRBJ2-2 . TRBD2 TRBV5-1 TGCGCCAGCAGCGGCCTTTTTACCGTAACTAGCGGGACCAACACCGGGGAGCTGTTTTTT CASSGLFTVTSGTNTGELFF
TRBJ1-2 . . TRBV29-1 TGCAGCGTTGTCGACAATAACTATGGCTACACCTTC CSVVDNNYGYTF
TRBJ2-7 . . TRBV3-1/TRBV3-2 TGTGCCAGCAGCGCCCCGACAGGCTTTACCTACGAGCAGTACTTC CASSAPTGFTYEQYF
TRBJ2-1 . . TRBV7-2 TGTGCCAGCAACAGGGCTTCCCAAAATGAGCAGTTCTTC CASNRASQNEQFF
TRBJ2-7 . TRBD1 TRBV27 TGTGCCAGCAGTCCCTACAGGGGCGAGCAGTACTTC CASSPYRGEQYF
TRBJ2-5 . . TRBV12-3/TRBV12-4 TGTGCCAGCAGTTCTCTGTACCAAGAGACCCAGTACTTC CASSSLYQETQYF
TRBJ1-2 few . TRBV3-1/TRBV3-2 TGTGCCAGCAGCCAAGAGCCAGGGATAGCTAACTATGGCTACACCTTC CASSQEPGIANYGYTF
TRBJ1-5 . . TRBV27 TGTGCCAGCAGTTTTGTGTTCGGGGGTGGTCAGCCCCAGCATTTT CASSFVFGGGQPQHF
TRBJ1-2 few . TRBV19 TGTGCCAGTGGCGGACTGCTAATCTATGGCTACACCTTC CASGGLLIYGYTF
TRBJ2-5 . TRBD2 TRBV5-1 TGCGCCAGCAGCTTGACTAGCGGAGGGCAAGAGACCCAGTACTTC CASSLTSGGQETQYF
TRBJ2-7 . TRBD2 TRBV7-3 TGTGCCAGCAGGGCGGGACTAGCGGGAGACGAGCAGTACTTC CASRAGLAGDEQYF
TRBJ2-5 . TRBD2 TRBV3-1/TRBV3-2 TGTGCCAGCAGCCAAGGTAGGACTAGCGGGCTAGATGAGACCCAGTACTTC CASSQGRTSGLDETQYF
TRBJ2-3 . TRBD1 TRBV7-2 TGTGCCAGCAGCTTAGGACAGGGGGGAGGCACAGATACGCAGTATTTT CASSLGQGGGTDTQYF
TRBJ1-2 . . TRBV18 TGTGCCAGCTCCGGGGGGAATTACTATGGCTACACCTTC CASSGGNYYGYTF
TRBJ2-1 many TRBD1 TRBV6-4 TGTGCCAGCAGCACGGGACAGGGAACCTACAATGAGCAGTTCTTC CASSTGQGTYNEQFF
TRBJ1-5 . TRBD1 TRBV19 TGTGCCAGTAGGCTCGGGACAGGGAAAGCTCAGCCCCAGCATTTT CASRLGTGKAQPQHF
TRBJ1-1 . . TRBV28 TGTGCCAGCAGTTTAAGTTGGCAGAAAGCTTTCTTT CASSLSWQKAFF
TRBJ1-6 . TRBD1 TRBV4-1 TGCGCCAGCAGCCATAAGAAGGGACAGGGGGACTCACCCCTCCACTTT CASSHKKGQGDSPLHF
TRBJ2-7 once . TRBV5-6 TGTGCCAGCAGCTTTTGGAGCTCCTACGAGCAGTACTTC CASSFWSSYEQYF
TRBJ1-6 few TRBD1 TRBV5-4 TGTGCCAGCAGCCCCGCCCGCGGACAGGGGAATTCACCCCTCCACTTT CASSPARGQGNSPLHF
TRBJ1-1 once TRBD1 TRBV9 TGTGCCAGCACCCAGGGGGTGAACACTGAAGCTTTCTTT CASTQGVNTEAFF
TRBJ1-3 . . TRBV30 TGTGCCTGGACAGCTGGAAACACCATATATTTT CAWTAGNTIYF
TRBJ2-7 . . TRBV2 TGTGCCAGCAGTGAACTCAGCTCCTACGAGCAGTACTTC CASSELSSYEQYF
TRBJ2-1 once TRBD2 TRBV4-1 TGCGCCAGCAGCCAAGATTCTCTCCTAGCGGGAATTAATGAGCAGTTCTTC CASSQDSLLAGINEQFF